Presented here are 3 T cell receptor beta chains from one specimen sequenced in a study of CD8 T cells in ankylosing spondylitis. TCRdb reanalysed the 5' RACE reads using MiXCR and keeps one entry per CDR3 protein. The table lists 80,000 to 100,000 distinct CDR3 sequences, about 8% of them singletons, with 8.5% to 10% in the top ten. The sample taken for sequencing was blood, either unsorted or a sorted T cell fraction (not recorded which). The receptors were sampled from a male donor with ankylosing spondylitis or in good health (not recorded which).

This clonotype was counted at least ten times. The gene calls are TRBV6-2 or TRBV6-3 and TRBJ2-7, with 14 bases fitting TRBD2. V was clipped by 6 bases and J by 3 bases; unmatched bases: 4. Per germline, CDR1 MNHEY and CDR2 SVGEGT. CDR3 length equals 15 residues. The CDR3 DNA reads TGTGCCAGCAGCAGACTAGCGGGGGGGGGCTACGAGCAGTACTTC. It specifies CASSRLAGGGYEQYF.

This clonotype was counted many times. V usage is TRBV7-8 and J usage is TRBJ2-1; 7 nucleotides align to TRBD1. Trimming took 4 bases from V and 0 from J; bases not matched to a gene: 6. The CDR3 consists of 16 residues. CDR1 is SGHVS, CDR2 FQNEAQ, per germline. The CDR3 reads CASSSLTGISYNEQFF. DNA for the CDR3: TGTGCCAGCAGCTCACTGACAGGGATCTCCTACAATGAGCAGTTCTTC.

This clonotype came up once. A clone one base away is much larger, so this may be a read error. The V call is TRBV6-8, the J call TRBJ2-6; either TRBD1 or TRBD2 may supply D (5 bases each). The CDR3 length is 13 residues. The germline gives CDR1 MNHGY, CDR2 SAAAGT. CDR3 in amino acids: CARKRTGANVMTF. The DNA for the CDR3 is TGTGCCCGCAAGCGTACCGGGGCCAACGTCATGACTTTC.